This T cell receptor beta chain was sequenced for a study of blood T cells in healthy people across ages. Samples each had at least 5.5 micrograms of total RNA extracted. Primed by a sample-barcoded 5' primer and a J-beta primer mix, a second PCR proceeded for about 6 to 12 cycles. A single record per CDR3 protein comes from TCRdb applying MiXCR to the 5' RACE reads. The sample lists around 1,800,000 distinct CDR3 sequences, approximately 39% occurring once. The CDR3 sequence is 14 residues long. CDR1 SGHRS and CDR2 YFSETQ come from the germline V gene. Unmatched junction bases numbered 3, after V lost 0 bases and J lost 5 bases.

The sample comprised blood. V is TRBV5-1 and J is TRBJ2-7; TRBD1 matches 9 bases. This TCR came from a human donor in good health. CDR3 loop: CASSLDWTGDEQYF. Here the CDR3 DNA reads TGCGCCAGCAGCTTGGATTGGACAGGGGACGAGCAGTACTTC. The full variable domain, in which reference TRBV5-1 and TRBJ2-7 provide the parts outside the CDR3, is KAGVTQTPRYLIKTRGQQVTLSCSPISGHRSVSWYQQTPGQGLQFLFEYFSETQRNKGNFPGRFSGRQFSNSRSEMNVSTLELGDSALYLCASSLDWTGDEQYFGPGTRLTVT.